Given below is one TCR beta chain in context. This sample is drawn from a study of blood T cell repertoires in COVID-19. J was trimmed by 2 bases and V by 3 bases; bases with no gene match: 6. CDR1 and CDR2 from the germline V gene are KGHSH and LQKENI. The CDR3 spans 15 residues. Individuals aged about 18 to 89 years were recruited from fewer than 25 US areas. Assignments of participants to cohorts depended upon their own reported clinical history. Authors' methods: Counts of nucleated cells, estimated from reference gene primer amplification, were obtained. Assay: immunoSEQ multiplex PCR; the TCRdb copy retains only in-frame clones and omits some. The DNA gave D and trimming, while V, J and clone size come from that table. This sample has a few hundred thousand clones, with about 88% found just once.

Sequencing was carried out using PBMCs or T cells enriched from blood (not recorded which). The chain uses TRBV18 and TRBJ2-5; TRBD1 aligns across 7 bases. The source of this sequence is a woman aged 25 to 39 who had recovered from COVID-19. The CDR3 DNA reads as TGTGCCAGCTCACCTCAGGGGGACCCTCAAGAGACCCAGTACTTC. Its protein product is CASSPQGDPQETQYF.